This TCR beta chain was documented in a study of OX40 agonist ivuxolimab in advanced cancers. Germline loops: CDR1 LNHDA, CDR2 SQIVND (reference sequence). Trimming cost V 3 bases and J 4 bases; bases outside gene matches: 7. The CDR3 is 15 amino acids. This clone was counted a single time. Sequenced by immunoSEQ multiplex PCR; TCRdb stores in-frame clones only, minus some. The repertoire consists of fewer than 45,000 clones, with about 74% occurring once and the leading ten covering around 21%. The sample consisted of CD4+ or CD8+ T cells sorted from blood, taken in a trial of the OX40 agonist ivuxolimab. The sequence was obtained from an adult with an advanced solid tumor such as melanoma, head and neck, liver or kidney cancer. The rearrangement uses TRBV19 and TRBJ2-7, with TRBD1 identical over 9 bases. The CDR3 DNA reads as TGTGCCAGTAGTATGCTCGGGACAGGGAGGTACGAGCAGTACTTC. This codes for CASSMLGTGRYEQYF.